Below, 18 T cell receptor beta chains from the same sample are listed, as sequenced in a study of blood T cell repertoires in COVID-19. Only in-frame clones appear in the TCRdb table, and some are missing; sequencing was by immunoSEQ multiplex PCR. This table has over 120,000 clones, 70% to 85% appearing once. Sequencing input: peripheral blood. The receptors stem from a woman at least 80 years old with acute or convalescent COVID-19.

The V call is TRBV3-1 (or the pseudogene TRBV3-2), the J call TRBJ2-1; no firm D call. The CDR3 runs to 11 residues. Germline V gives CDR1 LGHDT, CDR2 YNNKEL (reference sequence). Deletions cut 9 bases from V and 8 bases from J, with 11 bases between. The CDR3 loop reads CASYDGHEQFF. The DNA of the CDR3 is TGTGCCAGTTATGATGGCCATGAGCAGTTCTTC.

V is TRBV12-5 and J is TRBJ1-6, with D tentatively TRBD1 (5 bases). Trimming removed 6 bases at V and 9 bases at J, with 18 bases between. The CDR3 sequence is 15 residues long. Germline loops: CDR1 LGHNT, CDR2 FRNRAP. Here the CDR3 reads CASGQGWGDRSPLHF. The CDR3 DNA follows: TGTGCTAGTGGCCAAGGTTGGGGGGATCGTTCACCCCTCCACTTT.

The gene calls are TRBV10-3 and TRBJ1-3; the D is unclear. Per the germline V gene, CDR1 is ENHRY and CDR2 is SYGVKD. Trimming cost V 4 bases and J 1 base, with 5 bases left between them. The CDR3 consists of 13 residues. CDR3 coding DNA: TGTGCCATCAGTGCGAGGTCTGGAAACACCATATATTTT. It yields the protein CAISARSGNTIYF.

This sequence joins TRBV12-3 or TRBV12-4 and TRBJ1-1; no reliable D call. V lost 5 bases and J lost 3, with 10 bases in between. The CDR3 spans 13 residues. CDR3 sequence reads: CASSPIVDTEAFF. As DNA, the CDR3 is TGTGCCAGCAGTCCCATTGTAGACACTGAAGCTTTCTTT.

The J gene is TRBJ1-2, the V gene TRBV18; TRBD1 matches at 12 bases. Trimming removed 5 bases from V and 8 bases from J; junction bases left unmatched: 6. The length of the CDR3 is 14 residues. The V gene's germline CDR1 is KGHSH and CDR2 LQKENI. The CDR3 nucleotides read TGTGCCAGCTCATCGGGACAGGGGGCAGGAGGCTACACCTTC. Translated, it gives CASSSGQGAGGYTF.

This sequence joins TRBV11-1 and TRBJ1-3; no definite D call. Germline CDR1 and CDR2: SGHAT and FQDESV (reference sequence). The CDR3 runs to 14 residues. Trimming took 3 bases from V and 0 from J, leaving 6 bases between them. In DNA form, the CDR3 reads TGTGCCAGCAGCTTCAGCGACTCTGGAAACACCATATATTTT. Translating gives CASSFSDSGNTIYF.

The rearrangement joins TRBV6-6 to TRBJ1-1; 8 bases line up with TRBD1. Looked up from germline, CDR1 is MNHNY and CDR2 is SVGAGI (reference sequence). The CDR3 consists of 21 residues. V trimming: 5 bases; J trimming: 1 base; junction bases outside the gene matches: 24. CDR3: CASSPPLRDRFAQNKNTEAFF. CDR3 in DNA: TGTGCCAGCAGTCCACCCCTTCGGGACAGGTTTGCCCAGAACAAGAACACTGAAGCTTTCTTT.

The rearrangement links TRBV7-2 to TRBJ1-4, with no clear D. CDR3 length equals 16 residues. The V end lost 4 bases, the J end lost 8 bases, and 20 bases lay between the germline ends. Germline lookup yields CDR1 SGHTA and CDR2 FQGNSA. This CDR3 reads CASSSSGERGREKLFF. CDR3 DNA sequence: TGTGCCAGCAGCTCGTCCGGGGAAAGAGGCCGCGAAAAACTGTTTTTT.

The J gene is TRBJ1-1, the V gene TRBV18, with unresolved D. The CDR3 is made up of 13 amino acids. The germline V gene has CDR1 KGHSH and CDR2 LQKENI. Deletions cut 4 bases from V and 1 base from J, with 7 bases between. CDR3 nucleotides: TGTGCCAGCTCACAGCGGACGAACACTGAAGCTTTCTTT. Protein: CASSQRTNTEAFF.

The V and J genes are TRBV5-4 and TRBJ1-2; TRBD1 agrees at 9 bases. V was pared by 4 bases and J by 5 bases, with 6 bases of the junction left unmatched. The V gene's germline CDR1 is SGHNT and CDR2 YYREEE (reference sequence). The CDR3 sequence is 14 residues long. The CDR3 sequence: CASSVTGTGYGYTF. The CDR3 DNA is TGTGCCAGCAGCGTGACCGGGACAGGGTATGGCTACACCTTC.

The chain carries TRBV12-5 and TRBJ1-1; a possible D gene is TRBD1 (5 bases). This CDR3 has 15 amino acids. Per the germline V gene, CDR1 is LGHNT and CDR2 is FRNRAP. Between the trimmed V and J ends, which lost 5 bases and 5 bases, there was a span of 18 bases. The CDR3, as DNA: TGTGCTAGTGGTCCCGGGACCTCCGGAGGGACTGAAGCTTTCTTT. Encoded protein: CASGPGTSGGTEAFF.

V usage is TRBV14 and J usage is TRBJ2-6; a weak D match, TRBD2 (6 bases). V gave up 1 base and J gave up 1 base, with 17 bases separating them. The CDR3 covers 19 residues. Germline V gene lookup returns CDR1 SGHDN and CDR2 FVKESK. CDR3 sequence: CASSQAAGWGMSGANVLTF. The CDR3, as DNA: TGTGCCAGCAGCCAAGCCGCGGGGTGGGGGATGTCTGGGGCCAACGTCCTGACTTTC.

The genes are TRBV10-3 and TRBJ2-3, with D possibly TRBD1 on 6 matching bases. The CDR3 runs to 16 residues. Trimming pared 4 bases from V and 5 bases from J, leaving 19 bases between. Germline V CDR1 and CDR2: ENHRY, SYGVKD. As DNA, the CDR3 is TGTGCCATCAGTGGACAGGCAGGAGTTTTAGAAGATACGCAGTATTTT. Protein sequence: CAISGQAGVLEDTQYF.

This chain links TRBV2 with TRBJ2-7; weak D call: TRBD2 (5 bases). CDR3 length: 16 residues. Germline loops: CDR1 SNHLY, CDR2 FYNNEI. V was cut by 1 base and J by 1 base, with 14 bases left in between. CDR3 protein: CASSEGALSGSYEQYF. Here the CDR3 DNA reads TGTGCCAGCAGTGAAGGGGCGCTAAGCGGATCCTACGAGCAGTACTTC.

This clone was seen more than once but under ten times. V and J are TRBV29-1 and TRBJ2-7, with 9 bases that match TRBD1. This CDR3 is built from 13 residues. Germline V gene lookup returns CDR1 SQVTM and CDR2 ANQGSEA. Trimming took 7 bases from V and 0 from J; bases not matched to a gene: 4. The DNA of the CDR3 is TGCAGCGCCGGACAGGGGAGCTCCTACGAGCAGTACTTC. It is translated as CSAGQGSSYEQYF.

V is TRBV29-1 and J is TRBJ2-2, with 8 nucleotides matching TRBD1. The CDR3 loop spans 15 amino acids. Trimming at V came to 6 bases and at J to 1 base, leaving 7 bases not matched to a gene. Germline lookup yields CDR1 SQVTM and CDR2 ANQGSEA. The DNA for the CDR3 is TGCAGCGTCTCGGACAGGGCTGGGAACACCGGGGAGCTGTTTTTT. This gives the protein CSVSDRAGNTGELFF.

The chain carries TRBV11-2 and TRBJ2-7, with 8 bases fitting TRBD1. The CDR3 is 13 residues long. J gave up 3 bases and V 5 bases, and 3 bases lay outside the gene matches. Germline-derived CDR1 and CDR2 are SGHAT and FQNNGV. The CDR3 sequence: CASSGDRNYEQYF. CDR3 bases: TGTGCCAGCAGCGGGGACAGGAACTACGAGCAGTACTTC.

There are a few counts of this clone. The genes are TRBV18 and TRBJ1-3, with a tentative D call TRBD1 (6 bases). The germline V gene encodes CDR1 KGHSH and CDR2 LQKENI. This CDR3 spans 16 amino acids. V dropped 6 bases and J dropped 0 bases, with 15 bases sitting between them. The CDR3 DNA follows: TGTGCCAGCTCGACCAGTAGGGGGAACTCTGGAAACACCATATATTTT. As protein: CASSTSRGNSGNTIYF.